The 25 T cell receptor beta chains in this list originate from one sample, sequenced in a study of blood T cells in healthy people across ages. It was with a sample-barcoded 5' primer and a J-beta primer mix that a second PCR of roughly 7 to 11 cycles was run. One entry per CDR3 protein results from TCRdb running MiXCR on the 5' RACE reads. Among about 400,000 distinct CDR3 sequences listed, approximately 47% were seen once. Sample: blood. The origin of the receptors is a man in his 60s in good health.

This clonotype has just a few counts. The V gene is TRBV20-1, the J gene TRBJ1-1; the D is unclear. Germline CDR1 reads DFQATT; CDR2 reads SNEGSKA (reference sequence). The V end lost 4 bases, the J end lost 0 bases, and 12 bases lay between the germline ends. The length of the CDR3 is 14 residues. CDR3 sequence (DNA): TGCAGTGCTAAGGCAGGTGGTATGAACACTGAAGCTTTCTTT. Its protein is CSAKAGGMNTEAFF.

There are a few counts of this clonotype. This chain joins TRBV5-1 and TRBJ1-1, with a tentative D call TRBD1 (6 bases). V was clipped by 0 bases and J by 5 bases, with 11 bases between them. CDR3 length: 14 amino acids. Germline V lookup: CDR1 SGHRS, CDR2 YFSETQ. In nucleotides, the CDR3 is TGCGCCAGCAGCTTGGCGGGGGGGCAAACTGAAGCTTTCTTT. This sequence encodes CASSLAGGQTEAFF.

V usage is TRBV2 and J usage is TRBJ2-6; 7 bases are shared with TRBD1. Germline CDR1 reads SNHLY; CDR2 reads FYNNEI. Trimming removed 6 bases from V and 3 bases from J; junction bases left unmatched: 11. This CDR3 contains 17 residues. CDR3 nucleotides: TGTGCCAGCAGCCGTGAGAAGGGGGCGGTTGGGGCCAACGTCCTGACTTTC. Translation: CASSREKGAVGANVLTF.

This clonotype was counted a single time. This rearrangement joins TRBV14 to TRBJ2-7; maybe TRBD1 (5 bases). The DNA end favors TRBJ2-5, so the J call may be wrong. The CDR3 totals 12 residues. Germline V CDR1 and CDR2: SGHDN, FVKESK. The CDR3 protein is CASSPWQGTQYF. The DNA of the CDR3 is TGTGCCAGCAGCCCTTGGCAGGGGACCCAGTACTTC.

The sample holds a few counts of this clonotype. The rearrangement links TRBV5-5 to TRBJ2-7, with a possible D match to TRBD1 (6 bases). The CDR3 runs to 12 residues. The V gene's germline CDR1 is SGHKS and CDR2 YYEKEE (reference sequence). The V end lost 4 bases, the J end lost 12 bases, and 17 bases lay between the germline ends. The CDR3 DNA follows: TGTGCCAGCAGCCCGGTGACAGGCAGAAGGTACTTC. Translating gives CASSPVTGRRYF.

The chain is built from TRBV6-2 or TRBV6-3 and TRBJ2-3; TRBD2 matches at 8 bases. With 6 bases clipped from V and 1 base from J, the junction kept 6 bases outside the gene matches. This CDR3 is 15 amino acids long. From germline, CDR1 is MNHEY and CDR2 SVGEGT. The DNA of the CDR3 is TGTGCCAGCAGCCCCCAACTAGCGGGCACAGATACGCAGTATTTT. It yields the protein CASSPQLAGTDTQYF.

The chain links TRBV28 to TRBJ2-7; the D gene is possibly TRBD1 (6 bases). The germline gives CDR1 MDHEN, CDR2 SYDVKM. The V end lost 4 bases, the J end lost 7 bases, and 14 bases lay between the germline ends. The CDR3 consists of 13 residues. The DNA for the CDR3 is TGTGCCAGCAGTTCCACCAGGGGCACGGAGCAGTACTTC. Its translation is CASSSTRGTEQYF.

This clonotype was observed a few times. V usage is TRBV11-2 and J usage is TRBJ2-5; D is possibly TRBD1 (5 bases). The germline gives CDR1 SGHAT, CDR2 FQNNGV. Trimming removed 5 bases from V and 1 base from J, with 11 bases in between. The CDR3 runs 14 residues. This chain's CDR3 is CASSPQGFQETQYF. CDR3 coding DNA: TGTGCCAGCAGCCCGCAGGGTTTCCAAGAGACCCAGTACTTC.

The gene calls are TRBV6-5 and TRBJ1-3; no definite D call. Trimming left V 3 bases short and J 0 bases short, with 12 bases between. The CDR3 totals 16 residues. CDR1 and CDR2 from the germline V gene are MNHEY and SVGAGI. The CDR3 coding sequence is TGTGCCAGCAGTTATGCCCGACCCAGCTCTGGAAACACCATATATTTT. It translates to CASSYARPSSGNTIYF.

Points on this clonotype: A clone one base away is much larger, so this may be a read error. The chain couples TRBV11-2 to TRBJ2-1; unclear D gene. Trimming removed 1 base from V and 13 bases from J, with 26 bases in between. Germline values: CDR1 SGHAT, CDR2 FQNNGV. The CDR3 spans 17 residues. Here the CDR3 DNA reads TGTGCCAGCAGCTTAGGGCTCCGACCAGGTCCCCAAGAGACCCAGTTCTTC. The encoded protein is CASSLGLRPGPQETQFF.

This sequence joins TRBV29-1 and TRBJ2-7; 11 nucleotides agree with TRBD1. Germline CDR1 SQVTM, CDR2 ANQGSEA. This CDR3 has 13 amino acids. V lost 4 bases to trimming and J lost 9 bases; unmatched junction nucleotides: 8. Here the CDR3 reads CSVVGGQGAVQYF. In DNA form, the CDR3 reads TGCAGCGTTGTTGGAGGACAGGGGGCCGTGCAGTACTTC.

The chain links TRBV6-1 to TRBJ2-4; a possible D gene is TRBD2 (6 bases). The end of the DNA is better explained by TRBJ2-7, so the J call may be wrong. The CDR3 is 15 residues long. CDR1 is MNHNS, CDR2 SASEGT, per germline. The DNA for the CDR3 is TGTGCCAGCAAGGAGACCCCGGGACTGAGCTACGAGCAGTACTTC. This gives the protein CASKETPGLSYEQYF.

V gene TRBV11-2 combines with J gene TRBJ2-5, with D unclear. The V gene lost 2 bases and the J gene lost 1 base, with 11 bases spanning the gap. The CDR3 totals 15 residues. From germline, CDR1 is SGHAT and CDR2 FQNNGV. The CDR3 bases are TGTGCCAGCAGCTTATCGGCAGGAAGCCAAGAGACCCAGTACTTC. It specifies CASSLSAGSQETQYF.

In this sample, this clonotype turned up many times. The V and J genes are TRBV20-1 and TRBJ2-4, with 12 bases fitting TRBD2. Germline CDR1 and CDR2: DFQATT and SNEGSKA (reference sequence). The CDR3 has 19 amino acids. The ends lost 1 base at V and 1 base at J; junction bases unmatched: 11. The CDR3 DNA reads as TGCAGTGCTAGAGGCGACGGACTAGCGGGAAGTCTGGCCAAAAACATTCAGTACTTC. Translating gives CSARGDGLAGSLAKNIQYF.

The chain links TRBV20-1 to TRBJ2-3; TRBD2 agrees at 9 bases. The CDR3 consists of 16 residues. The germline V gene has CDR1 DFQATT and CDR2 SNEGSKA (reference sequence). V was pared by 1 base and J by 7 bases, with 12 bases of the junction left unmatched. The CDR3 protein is CSARAPGGGALNTQYF. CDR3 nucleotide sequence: TGCAGTGCTAGAGCCCCGGGCGGGGGGGCCCTGAATACGCAGTATTTT.

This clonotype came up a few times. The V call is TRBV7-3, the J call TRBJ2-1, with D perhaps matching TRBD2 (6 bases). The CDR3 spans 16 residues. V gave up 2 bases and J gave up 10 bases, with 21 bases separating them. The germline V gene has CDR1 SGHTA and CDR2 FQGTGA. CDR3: CASSLSQTGRLAEQFF. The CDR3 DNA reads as TGTGCCAGCAGCTTATCCCAGACGGGACGGCTAGCGGAGCAGTTCTTC.

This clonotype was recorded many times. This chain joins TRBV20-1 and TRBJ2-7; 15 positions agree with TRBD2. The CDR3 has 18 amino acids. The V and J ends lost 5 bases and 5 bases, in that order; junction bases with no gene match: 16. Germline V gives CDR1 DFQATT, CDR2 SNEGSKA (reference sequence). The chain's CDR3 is CSAVATGTSGGWYDEQYF. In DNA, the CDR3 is TGCAGTGCTGTCGCGACCGGGACTAGCGGGGGGTGGTATGACGAGCAGTACTTC.

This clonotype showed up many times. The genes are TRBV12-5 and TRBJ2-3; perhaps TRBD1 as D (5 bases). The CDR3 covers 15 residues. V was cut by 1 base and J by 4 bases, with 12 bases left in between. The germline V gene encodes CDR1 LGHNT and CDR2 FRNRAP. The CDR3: CASGLDQGVSDTQYF. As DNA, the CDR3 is TGTGCTAGTGGTTTGGATCAGGGTGTATCAGATACGCAGTATTTT.

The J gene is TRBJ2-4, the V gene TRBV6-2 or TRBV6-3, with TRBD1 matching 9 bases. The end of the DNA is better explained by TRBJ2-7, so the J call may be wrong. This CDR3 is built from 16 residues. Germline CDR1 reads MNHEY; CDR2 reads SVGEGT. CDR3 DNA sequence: TGTGCCAGCCAGGGGACAGGGCTTCTGGTAGGCTACGAGCAGTACTTC. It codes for CASQGTGLLVGYEQYF.

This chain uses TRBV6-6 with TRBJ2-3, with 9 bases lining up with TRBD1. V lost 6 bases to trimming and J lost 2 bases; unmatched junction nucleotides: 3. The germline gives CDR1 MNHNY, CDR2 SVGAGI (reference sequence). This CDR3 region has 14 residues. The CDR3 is CASRGTGLTDTQYF. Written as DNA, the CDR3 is TGTGCCAGCAGGGGGACAGGGCTCACAGATACGCAGTATTTT.

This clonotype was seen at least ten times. The CDR3 nucleotides read TGTGCCAGCAGTTTCCCCCTTGGGGAGACCCAGTACTTC. Its translation is CASSFPLGETQYF. This chain uses TRBV28 with TRBJ2-5; D is undetermined. The CDR3 is 13 residues long. Germline V gene sequence: CDR1 MDHEN, CDR2 SYDVKM. V gave up 3 bases and J gave up 5 bases, with 10 bases separating them.

CDR3 region: CASSLLGGSTDTQYF. DNA of the CDR3: TGTGCCAGCAGCCTCCTAGGCGGGAGCACAGATACGCAGTATTTT. V and J are TRBV7-9 and TRBJ2-3, with D tentatively TRBD2 (5 bases). V was trimmed by 5 bases and J by 0 bases, leaving 12 bases between them. CDR1 and CDR2 (germline): SEHNR, FQNEAQ (reference sequence). CDR3 length: 15 amino acids.

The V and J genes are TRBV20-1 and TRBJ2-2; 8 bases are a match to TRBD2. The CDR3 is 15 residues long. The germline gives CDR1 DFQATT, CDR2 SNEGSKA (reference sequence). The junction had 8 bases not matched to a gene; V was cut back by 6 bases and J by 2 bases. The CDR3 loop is CSAAPTSVNTGELFF. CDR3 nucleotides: TGCAGTGCCGCCCCGACTAGCGTCAACACCGGGGAGCTGTTTTTT.

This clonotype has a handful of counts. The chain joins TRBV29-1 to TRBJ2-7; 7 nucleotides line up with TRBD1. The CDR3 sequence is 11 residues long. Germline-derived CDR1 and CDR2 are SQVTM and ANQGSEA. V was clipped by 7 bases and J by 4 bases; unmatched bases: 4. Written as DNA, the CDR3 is TGCAGCGGAAGACAGGGTTACGAGCAGTACTTC. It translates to CSGRQGYEQYF.

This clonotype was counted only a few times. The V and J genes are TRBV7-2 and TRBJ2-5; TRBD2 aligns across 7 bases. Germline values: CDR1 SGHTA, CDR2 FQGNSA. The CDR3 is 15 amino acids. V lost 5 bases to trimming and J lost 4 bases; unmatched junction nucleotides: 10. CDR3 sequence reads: CASSLGGSRRETQYF. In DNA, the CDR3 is TGTGCCAGCAGCCTGGGGGGGTCCAGGCGAGAGACCCAGTACTTC.